This T cell receptor (beta chain) was captured in a study of shared clonotypes between healthy human individuals. Germline-derived CDR1 and CDR2 are KGHSH and LQKENI. This CDR3 has 16 residues. V was pared by 1 base and J by 3 bases, with 16 bases between. Measured with immunoSEQ multiplex PCR; TCRdb has only the in-frame clones, and not every one. The sample contains over 1.4 million clones, roughly 96% of which appear only once. This clone was seen a single time. The sequenced sample was naive CD4+ T cells sorted from blood. Subset of the sample: CD45RA+ positively selected. The TCR was taken from a man aged 25-45 years in good health. The rearrangement uses TRBV18 and TRBJ2-7, with D perhaps being TRBD1 or TRBD2 (5 bases each). Written as DNA, the CDR3 is TGTGCCAGCTCACCACGAGGGGCCACGACCTTCTACGAGCAGTACTTC. The encoded protein is CASSPRGATTFYEQYF.